One sample yielded the 13 T cell receptor beta chains listed below, sequenced in a study of blood T cell repertoires in COVID-19. The method was immunoSEQ multiplex PCR; TCRdb's version includes in-frame clones alone and lacks a portion of them. This sample carries 300,000 or so clones, roughly 90% of them seen once, and the ten largest clones take less than 3.5%. Sequences were obtained from peripheral blood. The receptors were sampled from a woman aged 25 to 39 with COVID-19, enrolled during active disease.

The genes are TRBV18 and TRBJ2-1; 10 nucleotides match TRBD2. The germline V gene has CDR1 KGHSH and CDR2 LQKENI. The length of the CDR3 is 18 residues. Germline trimming cut 3 bases from V and 1 base from J; bases unmatched to any gene: 9. This CDR3 is CASSPMSGRAPSYNEQFF. CDR3 bases: TGTGCCAGCTCACCGATGAGCGGGAGGGCCCCTTCCTACAATGAGCAGTTCTTC.

The J gene is TRBJ2-3, the V gene TRBV19; D is unresolved. Trimming cost V 3 bases and J 4 bases, with 11 bases left between them. The length of the CDR3 is 14 residues. Germline V CDR1 and CDR2: LNHDA, SQIVND (reference sequence). DNA of the CDR3: TGTGCCAGTAGTATGACGTGGAGCGCAGATACGCAGTATTTT. Protein product: CASSMTWSADTQYF.

A few counts support this clone. This chain links TRBV6-4 with TRBJ2-3; TRBD1 might be the D (6 bases). CDR1 is MRHNA and CDR2 is SNTAGT in the germline V gene. V lost 0 bases and J lost 4, with 14 bases in between. The length of the CDR3 is 16 residues. CDR3 protein: CASSDSSGASADTQYF. As DNA, the CDR3 is TGTGCCAGCAGTGACTCGTCAGGGGCTAGTGCAGATACGCAGTATTTT.

The genes are TRBV19 and TRBJ1-1; 7 nucleotides agree with TRBD1. This CDR3 is 14 amino acids long. CDR1 LNHDA and CDR2 SQIVND come from the germline V gene (reference sequence). V was pared by 7 bases and J by 3 bases, with 8 bases of the junction left unmatched. CDR3 nucleotides: TGTGCCAGTACTATGGGCAGGGGGGACACTGAAGCTTTCTTT. Its translation: CASTMGRGDTEAFF.

The V and J genes are TRBV15 and TRBJ1-4; 8 bases line up with TRBD1. After removal of 3 bases from V and 8 bases from J, the junction contained 8 bases not matched to a gene. CDR3 length equals 15 residues. The germline V gene encodes CDR1 LNHNV and CDR2 YYDKDF (reference sequence). CDR3 bases: TGTGCCACCAGCAGGGACCGACAGGGGTTGGAAAAACTGTTTTTT. It translates to CATSRDRQGLEKLFF.

V and J are TRBV11-2 and TRBJ1-3; D gene unclear. The CDR3 is 13 residues long. Trimming pared 5 bases from V and 3 bases from J, leaving 8 bases between. From germline, CDR1 is SGHAT and CDR2 FQNNGV. DNA for the CDR3: TGTGCCAGCAGCGCGGGGAGTGGAAACACCATATATTTT. It translates to CASSAGSGNTIYF.

The V call is TRBV19, the J call TRBJ1-3; maybe TRBD1 (5 bases). The CDR3 has 15 amino acids. The germline V and J ends were trimmed by 6 bases and 2 bases, with 14 bases remaining between them. CDR1 and CDR2 (germline): LNHDA, SQIVND (reference sequence). The DNA for the CDR3 is TGTGCCAGTAGCGCCGACCCCAGGGCTGGAAACACCATATATTTT. This translates into CASSADPRAGNTIYF.

The chain is built from TRBV9 and TRBJ1-3; 8 bases are a match to TRBD1. Germline V gene sequence: CDR1 SGDLS, CDR2 YYNGEE. V trimming: 2 bases; J trimming: 4 bases; junction bases outside the gene matches: 8. This CDR3 has 16 amino acids. The CDR3, as DNA: TGTGCCAGCAGCGTCTCAGGGGGCTTAATCGGAAACACCATATATTTT. This translates into CASSVSGGLIGNTIYF.

The gene calls are TRBV5-4 and TRBJ1-4; 7 bases are shared with TRBD1. V shed 2 bases and J 0 bases; nucleotides not matched to a gene: 4. The CDR3 has 16 residues. CDR1 is SGHNT and CDR2 is YYREEE in the germline V gene (reference sequence). Written as DNA, the CDR3 is TGTGCCAGCAGCTTAGACAGGGAAGCAACTAATGAAAAACTGTTTTTT. Its translation: CASSLDREATNEKLFF.

The CDR3 loop is CASSYVAGGGYNEQFF. As DNA, the CDR3 is TGTGCCAGCAGTTACGTAGCGGGAGGGGGGTACAATGAGCAGTTCTTC. The rearrangement uses TRBV6-5 and TRBJ2-1, with TRBD2 matching over 11 bases. The J segment lost 4 bases and the V segment lost 2 bases, leaving 4 bases of the junction unmatched. This CDR3 is 16 amino acids long. Germline-derived CDR1 and CDR2 are MNHEY and SVGAGI.

V usage is TRBV6-5 and J usage is TRBJ1-2; 7 bases line up with TRBD1. The germline CDR1 and CDR2 sequences are MNHEY and SVGAGI. The CDR3 covers 15 residues. V gave up 4 bases and J gave up 0 bases; unmatched junction bases: 5. In nucleotides, the CDR3 is TGTGCCAGCAGTTCCACAGGGGCCCCTAACTATGGCTACACCTTC. Translated, it gives CASSSTGAPNYGYTF.

This clone was found once. DNA for the CDR3: TGCGCCAGCAGTGAAGTTTCAAAGCGGGAGTTGGACGGTGAGCAGTTCTTC. This codes for CASSEVSKRELDGEQFF. The chain carries TRBV10-1 and TRBJ2-1; 8 nucleotides line up with TRBD2. Germline CDR1 and CDR2: WNHNN and SYGVQD (reference sequence). CDR3 length equals 17 residues. V lost 3 bases to trimming and J lost 9 bases; unmatched junction nucleotides: 16.

The chain joins TRBV5-1 to TRBJ1-4; the D gene is possibly TRBD1 (6 bases). With 2 bases removed from V and 4 bases from J, the gap between germline ends came to 15 bases. Germline V lookup: CDR1 SGHRS, CDR2 YFSETQ. This CDR3 is 16 amino acids long. CDR3 bases: TGCGCCAGCAGCTTACGGATGGGGGCGAGTAATGAAAAACTGTTTTTT. This translates into CASSLRMGASNEKLFF.